One sample yielded the 16 T cell receptor beta chains listed below, sequenced in a study of blood T cell repertoires in COVID-19. Only in-frame clones appear in the TCRdb table, and some are missing; sequencing was by immunoSEQ multiplex PCR. The table includes about 190,000 clones, approximately 91% detected once. Sequencing input: peripheral blood. The source is a man aged 25-40 years with acute or convalescent COVID-19.

The chain carries TRBV3-1 (or the pseudogene TRBV3-2) and TRBJ2-1, with 9 bases fitting TRBD2. CDR1 and CDR2 from the germline V gene are LGHDT and YNNKEL (reference sequence). J gave up 7 bases and V 5 bases, and 9 bases lay outside the gene matches. CDR3 length: 15 residues. The CDR3 loop reads CASSLIAGVGNEQFF. The CDR3 region has the DNA TGTGCCAGCAGCTTGATAGCGGGAGTGGGGAATGAGCAGTTCTTC.

The rearrangement joins TRBV27 to TRBJ2-7; D is perhaps TRBD2 (6 bases). CDR3 length equals 14 residues. Trimming removed 5 bases from V and 5 bases from J, with 16 bases in between. Per germline, CDR1 MNHEY and CDR2 SMNVEV (reference sequence). This CDR3 is CASSNRAGGNEQYF. The CDR3 DNA reads as TGTGCCAGCAGTAACCGCGCTGGAGGGAACGAGCAGTACTTC.

The gene calls are TRBV14 and TRBJ1-5; no reliable D call. The CDR3 is 14 residues long. V dropped 5 bases and J dropped 2 bases, with 10 bases sitting between them. The germline gives CDR1 SGHDN, CDR2 FVKESK. The CDR3 DNA reads TGTGCCAGCAGCTCCCCGGTCGGCAATCAGCCCCAGCATTTT. Translating gives CASSSPVGNQPQHF.

V gene TRBV18 combines with J gene TRBJ2-7, with TRBD2 identical over 10 bases. The trim removed 3 bases at V and 2 bases at J, leaving 4 bases unmatched. Looked up from germline, CDR1 is KGHSH and CDR2 is LQKENI. CDR3 length equals 15 residues. The CDR3 reads CASSPPSGRAYEQYF. As DNA, the CDR3 is TGTGCCAGCTCACCTCCGAGCGGGAGGGCCTACGAGCAGTACTTC. Variable domain in full (rest from reference TRBV18 and TRBJ2-7): NAGVMQNPRHLVRRRGQEARLRCSPMKGHSHVYWYRQLPEEGLKFMVYLQKENIIDESGMPKERFSAEFPKEGPSILRIQQVVRGDSAAYFCASSPPSGRAYEQYFGPGTRLTVT.

This clone has only one observation. The chain recombines TRBV6-5 with TRBJ1-1, with 7 bases aligning to TRBD1. The CDR3 is 12 residues long. The V gene's germline CDR1 is MNHEY and CDR2 SVGAGI. J lost 2 bases, V lost 7 bases, and 1 base had no gene match. In DNA form, the CDR3 reads TGTGCCAGCAACAGGGGTAACACTGAAGCTTTCTTT. Translated: CASNRGNTEAFF.

This sequence joins TRBV19 and TRBJ1-6, with TRBD1 identical over 8 bases. In germline, CDR1 is LNHDA, CDR2 SQIVND (reference sequence). This CDR3 is built from 17 residues. The V segment lost 8 bases and the J segment 6 bases; nucleotides outside the gene matches: 15. In nucleotides, the CDR3 is TGTGCCAGTCGTCCGGGACAGGAGGCGTGGAGTAATTCACCCCTCCACTTT. Residues: CASRPGQEAWSNSPLHF.

This chain uses TRBV7-2 with TRBJ2-3; D may be TRBD1 (5 bases). The V gene lost 2 bases and the J gene lost 6 bases, with 12 bases spanning the gap. Germline-derived CDR1 and CDR2 are SGHTA and FQGNSA. This CDR3 has 14 residues. The CDR3 loop reads CASSLLRVGDTQYF. The CDR3 DNA follows: TGTGCCAGCAGCTTACTCAGGGTTGGGGATACGCAGTATTTT.

The genes are TRBV6-5 and TRBJ1-3; D is uncertain. The V and J ends lost 6 bases and 0 bases respectively, with 9 bases between them. The germline CDR1 and CDR2 sequences are MNHEY and SVGAGI. The CDR3 runs to 14 residues. The CDR3 coding sequence is TGTGCCAGCAGGAGAACCATCTCTGGAAACACCATATATTTT. It specifies CASRRTISGNTIYF.

The chain couples TRBV19 to TRBJ2-7, with TRBD1 identical over 9 bases. The CDR3 loop spans 14 amino acids. With 3 bases clipped from V and 1 base from J, the junction kept 1 base outside the gene matches. The V gene's germline CDR1 is LNHDA and CDR2 SQIVND (reference sequence). The CDR3 loop is CASSMDRGSYEQYF. DNA for the CDR3: TGTGCCAGTAGTATGGACAGGGGTTCCTACGAGCAGTACTTC.

V and J are TRBV3-1 (or the pseudogene TRBV3-2) and TRBJ2-1, with D possibly matching TRBD2 (5 bases). V lost 0 bases, J lost 0 bases, and 9 bases lay in between. The CDR3 consists of 16 residues. The V gene's germline CDR1 is LGHDT and CDR2 YNNKEL (reference sequence). CDR3: CASSQERTFSYNEQFF. CDR3 coding DNA: TGTGCCAGCAGCCAAGAGAGGACTTTCTCCTACAATGAGCAGTTCTTC.

The rearrangement joins TRBV5-4 to TRBJ1-1, with D unclear. Germline V lookup: CDR1 SGHNT, CDR2 YYREEE (reference sequence). The CDR3 runs to 16 residues. Trimming stripped 0 bases from V and 0 bases from J, with 12 bases between. CDR3 sequence (DNA): TGTGCCAGCAGCTTGGGGGTTGCGGGATTGAACACTGAAGCTTTCTTT. It encodes CASSLGVAGLNTEAFF.

The chain recombines TRBV20-1 with TRBJ1-5; no definite D call. The CDR3 has 13 amino acids. The germline V gene encodes CDR1 DFQATT and CDR2 SNEGSKA (reference sequence). The V end was cut by 3 bases, the J end by 8 bases, with 14 bases between. The CDR3 coding sequence is TGCAGTGCTAGTCGGGATGTGGAGAAGCCCCAGCATTTT. Its protein product is CSASRDVEKPQHF.

The chain couples TRBV27 to TRBJ2-3; D is ambiguous. The V and J ends lost 3 bases and 5 bases respectively, with 15 bases between them. The CDR3 has 15 residues. Per the germline V gene, CDR1 is MNHEY and CDR2 is SMNVEV (reference sequence). CDR3 region: CASSLVAPPGDTQYF. Here the CDR3 DNA reads TGTGCCAGCAGTTTGGTAGCCCCCCCCGGAGATACGCAGTATTTT.

The chain links TRBV7-3 to TRBJ1-2, with D unresolved. Germline lookup yields CDR1 SGHTA and CDR2 FQGTGA. V lost 5 bases and J 4 bases, leaving 14 bases between the germline ends. The CDR3 has 14 amino acids. CDR3 sequence: CASSPGGGRYGYTF. As DNA, the CDR3 is TGTGCCAGCAGCCCCGGAGGAGGCCGCTATGGCTACACCTTC.

The genes are TRBV7-9 and TRBJ2-3, with TRBD2 matching 8 bases. Trimming cost V 2 bases and J 2 bases; bases outside gene matches: 6. Germline V gene data show CDR1 as SEHNR and CDR2 as FQNEAQ (reference sequence). The CDR3 length is 16 residues. CDR3 amino acids: CASSLLIAGNTDTQYF. The CDR3 DNA reads TGTGCCAGCAGCTTATTAATAGCGGGAAACACAGATACGCAGTATTTT.

The chain links TRBV18 to TRBJ2-7; D ambiguous. The germline gives CDR1 KGHSH, CDR2 LQKENI. With 4 bases removed from V and 2 bases from J, the gap between germline ends came to 9 bases. CDR3 length: 13 amino acids. CDR3 sequence: CASSHVAPYEQYF. The CDR3 DNA follows: TGTGCCAGCTCACACGTAGCTCCCTACGAGCAGTACTTC. Combining the CDR3 with reference TRBV18 and TRBJ2-7 gives the whole variable domain NAGVMQNPRHLVRRRGQEARLRCSPMKGHSHVYWYRQLPEEGLKFMVYLQKENIIDESGMPKERFSAEFPKEGPSILRIQQVVRGDSAAYFCASSHVAPYEQYFGPGTRLTVT.